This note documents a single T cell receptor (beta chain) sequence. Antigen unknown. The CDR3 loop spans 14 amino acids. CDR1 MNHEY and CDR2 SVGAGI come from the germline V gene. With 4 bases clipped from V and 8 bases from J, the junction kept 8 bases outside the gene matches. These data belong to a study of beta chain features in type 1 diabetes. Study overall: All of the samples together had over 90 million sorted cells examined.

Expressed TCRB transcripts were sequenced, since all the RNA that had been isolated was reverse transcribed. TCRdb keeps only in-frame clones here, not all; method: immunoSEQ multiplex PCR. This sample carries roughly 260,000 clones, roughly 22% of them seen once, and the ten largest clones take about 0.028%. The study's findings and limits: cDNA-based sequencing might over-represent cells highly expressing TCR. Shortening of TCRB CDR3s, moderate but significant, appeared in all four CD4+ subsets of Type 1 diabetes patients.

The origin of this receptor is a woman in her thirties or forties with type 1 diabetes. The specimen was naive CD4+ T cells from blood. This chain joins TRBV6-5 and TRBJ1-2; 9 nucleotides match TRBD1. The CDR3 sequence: CASSWDRVNEGYTF. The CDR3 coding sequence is TGTGCCAGCAGTTGGGACAGGGTGAATGAGGGCTACACCTTC.